This T cell receptor beta chain was observed in a study of high-grade serous ovarian cancer treatment subgroups. At the level of the study: Samples averaged roughly 15,000 reads and 7,500 or so unique TCR beta rearrangements.

V lost 6 bases and J lost 7, with 16 bases in between. CDR1 MNHEY and CDR2 SVGAGI come from the germline V gene. The CDR3 covers 14 residues. The tumor samples were collected prior to definitive surgery or chemotherapy. For this clone: The antigen remains unidentified.

Whole-study findings and limits: TCR clonal relatedness correlated positively with neoantigen level. Spatial context was lost because tumors were sequenced in bulk. Same-patient tumor repertoires overlapped at about 0.1 to 0.8; different patients barely overlapped.

Sequenced by immunoSEQ multiplex PCR; TCRdb stores in-frame clones only, minus some. The data show 7,000 or so clones, over 75% seen once. The chain joins TRBV6-5 to TRBJ1-5, with TRBD1 as a possible D gene (5 bases). Input material: tumor tissue. This clonotype was obtained from a human donor with high-grade serous ovarian cancer. This CDR3 is CASRPMGRVQPQHF. DNA of the CDR3: TGTGCCAGCAGACCTATGGGCAGGGTACAGCCCCAGCATTTT.